The 17 T cell receptor beta chains below were found in one sample sequenced in a study of regulatory T cells in long-lasting Graves disease. Specified time point: newly diagnosed GD, antithyroid drugs for less than 3 months. The TCR library was prepared using RNA isolated from PBMCs. Combining iRepertoire HTBI primers with Arm-PCR of CDR3 regions, the authors built TCR beta libraries. TCRdb analysed the multiplex PCR reads with MiXCR anew, one entry per CDR3 protein. The sample records about 620,000 distinct CDR3 sequences, 16% being singletons. These data were also filed under a second study, of T cells in Graves' hyperthyroidism and ophthalmopathy.

The sequencing here drew on peripheral blood mononuclear cells (PBMCs), taken at new diagnosis, from a patient treated with antithyroid drugs. All receptors derive from a woman in her 30s with Graves disease.

This clonotype came up a few times. V is TRBV20-1 and J is TRBJ2-5; a weak D match, TRBD1 (5 bases). V lost 2 bases and J 1 base, leaving 8 bases between the germline ends. The CDR3 loop spans 13 amino acids. Germline CDR1 and CDR2: DFQATT and SNEGSKA (reference sequence). In DNA, the CDR3 is TGCAGTGCTAGACGTGACAGCCAAGAGACCCAGTACTTC. Protein sequence: CSARRDSQETQYF.

With regard to this clonotype: This may be a read error: a much more frequent sequence differs by one nucleotide. This chain links TRBV6-5 with TRBJ2-7; a possible D gene is TRBD2 (5 bases). The CDR3 consists of 13 residues. Germline V CDR1 and CDR2: MNHEY, SVGAGI. The CDR3 nucleotides are TGTGCCAGCAGTTCTCCTAGCTCCTACGGGCAGTACTTC. Translating gives CASSSPSSYGQYF.

This clonotype was found a few times. CDR3 bases: TGTGCCAGCAGCGTAAACAGGGTCCCCCAGCCCCAGCATTTT. It yields the protein CASSVNRVPQPQHF. This chain connects TRBV7-9 to TRBJ1-5; the D gene is possibly TRBD1 (6 bases). Trimming shortened V by 5 bases and J by 7 bases, and 15 bases separated the two germline ends. The CDR3 spans 14 residues. CDR1 SEHNR and CDR2 FQNEAQ come from the germline V gene (reference sequence).

In its sample, this clonotype was seen a few times. The chain is built from TRBV12-3 or TRBV12-4 and TRBJ2-1; D unclear. Trimming pared 3 bases from V and 4 bases from J, leaving 13 bases between. The CDR3 has 15 amino acids. CDR3 in amino acids: CASSLGLPTYNEQFF. CDR3 DNA sequence: TGTGCCAGCAGTTTGGGGTTACCCACATACAATGAGCAGTTCTTC.

The V gene is TRBV10-1, the J gene TRBJ2-3; D perhaps matches TRBD2 (6 bases). This CDR3 has 13 amino acids. In germline, CDR1 is WNHNN, CDR2 SYGVQD (reference sequence). V was cut by 4 bases and J by 4 bases, with 9 bases left in between. CDR3 nucleotide sequence: TGCGCCAGCAGTGTACGGGAGCCAGATACGCAGTATTTT. It is translated as CASSVREPDTQYF.

This clonotype has only a few counts. A much larger clone differs from this one at a single base, so this may be a read error. The genes are TRBV28 and TRBJ1-5; D may be TRBD1 (5 bases). Germline V CDR1 and CDR2: MDHEN, SYDVKM. The CDR3 length is 16 residues. Trimming stripped 8 bases from V and 1 base from J, with 18 bases between. CDR3: CASRTEGTLSNQPQHF. CDR3 bases: TGTGCCAGCCGTACAGAGGGGACCCTCAGCAATCAGCCCCAGCATTTT.

This clonotype was counted ten times or more. This chain uses TRBV20-1 with TRBJ1-5, with D unclear. The CDR3 is made up of 14 amino acids. V lost 6 bases and J lost 5, with 17 bases in between. Germline loops: CDR1 DFQATT, CDR2 SNEGSKA (reference sequence). Here the CDR3 DNA reads TGCAGTGCGGGCCACTGGGGAGTCGATCAGCCCCAGCATTTT. This gives the protein CSAGHWGVDQPQHF.

The gene calls are TRBV4-2 and TRBJ2-7; TRBD2 agrees at 11 bases. Germline V gene data show CDR1 as LGHNA and CDR2 as YNFKEQ. The CDR3 is 15 amino acids. V lost 2 bases and J lost 4; bases outside the gene matches: 4. The CDR3 here is CASSQLTSGVYEQYF. For the CDR3, the DNA is TGTGCCAGCAGCCAACTGACTAGCGGGGTTTACGAGCAGTACTTC.

The chain recombines TRBV28 with TRBJ1-3; D remains ambiguous. CDR3 length equals 14 residues. CDR1 and CDR2 from the germline V gene are MDHEN and SYDVKM. V was trimmed by 8 bases and J by 4 bases, leaving 15 bases between them. This chain's CDR3 is CASLSASDGNTIYF. The CDR3 DNA is TGTGCCAGCCTTTCTGCATCGGACGGAAACACCATATATTTT.

The sample holds a few counts of this clonotype. The V and J genes are TRBV7-3 and TRBJ2-7; D remains unclear. Per the germline V gene, CDR1 is SGHTA and CDR2 is FQGTGA. Trimming took off 3 bases at V and 5 bases at J, with 14 bases between the two ends. The CDR3 contains 14 residues. The CDR3 here is CASSFLWVGDEQYF. DNA for the CDR3: TGTGCCAGCAGCTTTCTCTGGGTTGGGGACGAGCAGTACTTC.

This clonotype was recorded at least ten times. The chain has TRBV24-1 and TRBJ2-5; D is unresolved. The germline V and J ends were trimmed by 3 bases and 4 bases, with 8 bases remaining between them. Germline V CDR1 and CDR2: KGHDR, SFDVKD. The CDR3 is 13 amino acids. Here the CDR3 reads CATSDRRGETQYF. The CDR3 DNA follows: TGTGCCACCAGTGATCGCCGAGGAGAGACCCAGTACTTC.

V is TRBV15 and J is TRBJ2-7, with TRBD1 matching over 9 bases. CDR1 and CDR2 from the germline V gene are LNHNV and YYDKDF (reference sequence). V dropped 7 bases and J dropped 1; count of bases not matched to a gene: 2. The CDR3 runs to 13 residues. CDR3 in amino acids: CATTGTGSYEQYF. The CDR3 nucleotides are TGTGCCACCACCGGGACAGGGTCCTACGAGCAGTACTTC.

This rearrangement joins TRBV7-9 to TRBJ1-3; no definite D call. The germline V and J ends were trimmed by 6 bases and 0 bases, with 21 bases remaining between them. CDR1 is SEHNR and CDR2 is FQNEAQ in the germline V gene (reference sequence). This CDR3 region has 18 residues. CDR3 DNA sequence: TGTGCCAGCAGTTCAGACGCCTCTACACCTACCTCTGGAAACACCATATATTTT. This gives the protein CASSSDASTPTSGNTIYF. Full variable domain (remainder filled in from reference TRBV7-9 and TRBJ1-3): DTGVSQNPRHKITKRGQNVTFRCDPISEHNRLYWYRQTLGQGPEFLTYFQNEAQLEKSRLLSDRFSAERPKGSFSTLEIQRTEQGDSAMYLCASSSDASTPTSGNTIYFGEGSWLTVV.

This chain's CDR3 is CSASMGNEKLFF. In DNA, the CDR3 is TGCAGTGCTAGTATGGGGAATGAAAAACTGTTTTTT. The chain has TRBV20-1 and TRBJ1-4; D not certain. The CDR3 sequence is 12 residues long. The V gene's germline CDR1 is DFQATT and CDR2 SNEGSKA (reference sequence). V was shortened by 3 bases and J by 5 bases, with 7 bases between the two germline ends.

This clonotype was counted many times. CDR3 sequence reads: CASSRSFGAQGAYEQYF. The CDR3 DNA is TGTGCCAGTTCGAGGTCCTTTGGGGCGCAGGGTGCTTACGAGCAGTACTTC. V and J are TRBV6-1 and TRBJ2-7; tentatively, D is TRBD1 (5 bases). CDR1 is MNHNS and CDR2 is SASEGT in the germline V gene. V was trimmed by 9 bases and J by 4 bases, leaving 28 bases between them. The CDR3 runs 17 residues.

The chain uses TRBV5-1 and TRBJ2-1; D unresolved. The germline V gene has CDR1 SGHRS and CDR2 YFSETQ. Trimming left V 4 bases short and J 0 bases short, with 11 bases between. The CDR3 totals 15 residues. The CDR3 sequence is CASSRQESSYNEQFF. In nucleotides, the CDR3 is TGCGCCAGCAGCCGACAAGAGAGCTCCTACAATGAGCAGTTCTTC.

V gene TRBV11-2 combines with J gene TRBJ1-2; possible D gene TRBD1, 6 bases. The CDR3 contains 14 residues. CDR1 and CDR2 (germline): SGHAT, FQNNGV. V lost 0 bases and J 8 bases, leaving 13 bases between the germline ends. CDR3 protein: CASSLDLGGAGYTF. Here the CDR3 DNA reads TGTGCCAGCAGCTTAGATCTAGGGGGGGCCGGCTACACCTTC.